The entry that follows covers one TCR beta chain sequence. Its cognate antigen is unknown. Run at survey level, the immunoSEQ assay was version v3.0. Sequencing was performed with immunoSEQ multiplex PCR; in TCRdb, only in-frame clones are kept and a portion is missing. Of more than 25,000 clones detected, roughly nine tenths appear once; the ten largest clones hold under 7.5%. This sample stems from a study of long-term antiretroviral therapy in people with HIV. General study points: Comparison with controls showed narrower CDR3 length ranges in HIV repertoires. Gathering of blood took place between the mid-2000s and the late 2010s, possibly under older ART regimens. Clonal populations expanded prior to ART predominated within the repertoire at all time points. Absence of data on ART adherence, viral resistance or therapy changes was noted.

Germline CDR1 SGHTA, CDR2 FQGNSA. The CDR3 runs 15 residues. J gave up 5 bases and V 5 bases, and 6 bases lay outside the gene matches. The sample here was unsorted PBMCs, taken about 5 years before starting antiretroviral therapy. This chain joins TRBV7-2 and TRBJ2-5, with 12 bases identical to TRBD1. This clonotype originated in a man in his fifties or sixties with HIV. CDR3 sequence: CASSGGQGAWETQYF. In nucleotides, the CDR3 is TGTGCCAGCAGCGGGGGACAGGGGGCGTGGGAGACCCAGTACTTC.